This T cell receptor beta chain is from a study of shared clonotypes between healthy human individuals. Study results and caveats: Memory subsets generally showed lower estimated richness than naive subsets. Against clonotypes common to all four donors, non-shared ones had lower generation probabilities.

The CDR3 length is 14 residues. The V gene end was trimmed by 1 base and the J gene end by 5 bases; junction bases not matched to a gene: 6. CDR1 is GTSNPN, CDR2 SVGIG, per germline (reference sequence). On sorted subsets, replicate PCRs used approximately 200 ng DNA, or 25,000 to 35,000 T cell genomes. Using immunoSEQ multiplex PCR, the repertoire was profiled, and TCRdb retains in-frame clones only, with some absent. The repertoire holds around 1.9 million clones, about 94% seen once, with about 1.7% in the top ten. As for this clone: The target antigen is unknown.

Naive CD8 cells were CD45RO-negative, positively selected for CCR7, excluding terminally differentiated effector memory CD45RA+ cells. All donors qualified as healthy HIV-negative adults and had experienced no recent acute infections or vaccinations. The source is a man between 18 and 29 years old in good health. Some clones in this sample may be carry-over from other donors' samples. The sample consisted of naive CD8+ T cells from PBMCs. This rearrangement joins TRBV30 to TRBJ2-5; 8 bases match TRBD1. CDR3 residues: CAWSGQGSHETQYF. The CDR3 nucleotides are TGTGCCTGGAGTGGACAGGGGTCCCATGAGACCCAGTACTTC.